This T cell receptor beta chain was recovered during a study of chemoradiotherapy in HPV16-positive cancers. Sequenced by immunoSEQ multiplex PCR; TCRdb stores in-frame clones only, minus some. The sample has roughly 24,000 clones, roughly 90% seen once. Study results and caveats: HPV-specific T cells were functionally defined from only two HPV16-positive patients.

Note on this clone: Its antigen remains unidentified.

Specimen: blood, collected from a patient who underwent chemoradiotherapy. This clonotype originated in a human donor with HPV-associated anogenital cancer.

CDR3 nucleotides: TGTGCCAGCGGACGGGACTACTTTAAAGAGACCCAGTACTTC. It translates to CASGRDYFKETQYF. V and J are TRBV2 and TRBJ2-5; TRBD2 matches at 7 bases. This CDR3 is 14 amino acids long. Germline lookup yields CDR1 SNHLY and CDR2 FYNNEI. The V gene end was trimmed by 8 bases and the J gene end by 3 bases; junction bases not matched to a gene: 9.